These T cell receptor beta chains were read from a single sample in a study of regulatory T cells in long-lasting Graves disease. TCRdb re-called the multiplex PCR reads through MiXCR, storing one row per CDR3 protein. Here the sample spans 400,000 to 500,000 distinct CDR3 sequences, about 15% being singletons. These data were likewise used in another study, on T cells in Graves' hyperthyroidism and ophthalmopathy.

This sample comprised peripheral blood mononuclear cells (PBMCs), obtained at new diagnosis, from a patient treated with antithyroid drugs. These receptors were obtained from a young woman with Graves disease. Each CDR3 is given with its conserved first and last residue. D genes are given only for firm matches. Expanded clones are given a class, and other clones once, few, many or no size at all.

J	V	D	size	DNA	CDR3
TRBJ2-3	TRBV7-9	.	many	TGTGCCAGCAGCCAGAGAGGGGGAACTAGTCACGATACGCAGTATTTT	CASSQRGGTSHDTQYF
TRBJ1-1	TRBV20-1	.	many	TGCAGTGCTAGAAGACAGGTGAACACTGAAGCTTTCTTT	CSARRQVNTEAFF
TRBJ2-7	TRBV20-1	TRBD2	many	TGCAGTGCAAGGGGACTAGACTATTACGAGCAGTACTTC	CSARGLDYYEQYF
TRBJ2-7	TRBV20-1	TRBD1	many	TGCAGTGCCCCCGGGACAGGGGTCTACGAGCAGTACTTC	CSAPGTGVYEQYF
TRBJ2-3	TRBV2	TRBD2	many	TGTGCCAGCTCGTCCCTCGAACAGCGGGAGGGCACAGATACGCAGTATTTT	CASSSLEQREGTDTQYF
TRBJ2-3	TRBV29-1	TRBD2	.	TGCAGCGTTCCGACTAGCGGACTCACAGATACGCAGTATTTT	CSVPTSGLTDTQYF
TRBJ2-5	TRBV13	.	few	TGTGCCAGCAGCCCTATAGTGCAAGAGACCCAGTACTTC	CASSPIVQETQYF
TRBJ2-1	TRBV29-1	TRBD2	few	TGCAGCGTTGAGGTTCTTAGCGGGAGGGGGAATGAGCAGTTCTTC	CSVEVLSGRGNEQFF
TRBJ2-1	TRBV28	.	.	TGTGCCAGCAGTCGACTACCCCACAATGAGCAGTTCTTC	CASSRLPHNEQFF
TRBJ2-1	TRBV12-3/TRBV12-4	.	many	TGTGCCAGCAGGATACAGGGCTCCTACAATGAGCAGTTCTTC	CASRIQGSYNEQFF
TRBJ2-7	TRBV11-2	TRBD1	few	TGTGCCAGCAGCTTAGATAATTTAAAGGGGGCCACCTACGAGCAGTACTTC	CASSLDNLKGATYEQYF
TRBJ1-1	TRBV3-1	.	many	TGTGCCAGCAGCCAAGTGGCTCGCACTGAAGCTTTCTTT	CASSQVARTEAFF
TRBJ2-7	TRBV18	.	many	TGTGCCAGCTCACCTCGGCGTGGTCTAAGGGAGCAGTACTTC	CASSPRRGLREQYF
TRBJ2-5	TRBV5-6	.	few	TGTGCCAGCAGGCATAGCGGCAGGGGTCTAGCCAGTCCACAAGAGACCCAGTACTTC	CASRHSGRGLASPQETQYF
TRBJ2-1	TRBV28	.	few	TGTGCCAGCAGTTTTCATGGTCAGCCCTCCCACAATGAGCAGTTCTTC	CASSFHGQPSHNEQFF
TRBJ2-7	TRBV15	.	few	TGTGCCACCAGCAGAGCGGGGCCCGCCGGGCAGTACTTC	CATSRAGPAGQYF
TRBJ1-5	TRBV2	.	many	TGTGCCAGCAGTGAAAGGACGGCTAGCAATCAGCCCCAGCATTTT	CASSERTASNQPQHF
TRBJ1-5	TRBV6-2/TRBV6-3	TRBD1	few	TGTGCCAGCAGTTACGAGGACAGGAATCAGCCCCAGCATTTT	CASSYEDRNQPQHF
TRBJ2-3	TRBV29-1	.	many	TGCAGCGTTGACGACCCCCCGGCGCAGTATTTT	CSVDDPPAQYF
TRBJ2-7	TRBV6-1	.	many	TGTGCCAGCAGTGACAGGGTCAGAATCGAGCAGTACTTC	CASSDRVRIEQYF
TRBJ2-5	TRBV20-1	TRBD2	many	TGCAGTGCTAGAGAGGGGCGGGAGGCTAGGACCCAGTACTTC	CSAREGREARTQYF
TRBJ2-7	TRBV7-2	TRBD2	many	TGTGCCAGCAGCTTAGAGACTAGCTCGGGCGAGCAGTACTTC	CASSLETSSGEQYF
TRBJ1-5	TRBV28	.	many	TGTGCCAGCAGTTTTATTGGCCAGATCAATCAGCCCCAGCATTTT	CASSFIGQINQPQHF
TRBJ1-1	TRBV28	.	many	TGTGCCAGCAGGTTCAGGGGCACCTACACTGAAGCTTTCTTT	CASRFRGTYTEAFF
TRBJ2-7	TRBV14	TRBD1	few	TGTGCCAGCAGCCAAGGCGCGGGACAGGGGAACTTC	CASSQGAGQGNF
TRBJ2-1	TRBV18	TRBD2	few	TGTGCCAGCTCACCAATTAAGCTAGCGGGAGATACCTACAATGAGCAGTTCTTC	CASSPIKLAGDTYNEQFF